This paragraph covers one TCR beta chain sequence. These data are taken from a study of blood T cell repertoires in COVID-19. Study details: Some COVID-19 samples were acute and others convalescent; all came from the United States, Italy and Spain. T cells, B-cell-depleted T cells, or PBMCs provided the cDNA or gDNA that served as material.

Germline values: CDR1 SGHAT, CDR2 FQDESV (reference sequence). The junction had 8 bases not matched to a gene; V was cut back by 6 bases and J by 3 bases. The CDR3 covers 16 residues. The method was immunoSEQ multiplex PCR; TCRdb's version includes in-frame clones alone and lacks a portion of them. The sample records around 220,000 clones, roughly 84% being singletons. This rearrangement joins TRBV11-1 to TRBJ2-1, with 10 nucleotides matching TRBD2. Material for sequencing was peripheral blood. The receptor was derived from a man in his forties with active or convalescent COVID-19. The CDR3 DNA reads TGTGCCAGCAGTTCCCAAGGGACTAGCGACTACAATGAGCAGTTCTTC. Translation: CASSSQGTSDYNEQFF.